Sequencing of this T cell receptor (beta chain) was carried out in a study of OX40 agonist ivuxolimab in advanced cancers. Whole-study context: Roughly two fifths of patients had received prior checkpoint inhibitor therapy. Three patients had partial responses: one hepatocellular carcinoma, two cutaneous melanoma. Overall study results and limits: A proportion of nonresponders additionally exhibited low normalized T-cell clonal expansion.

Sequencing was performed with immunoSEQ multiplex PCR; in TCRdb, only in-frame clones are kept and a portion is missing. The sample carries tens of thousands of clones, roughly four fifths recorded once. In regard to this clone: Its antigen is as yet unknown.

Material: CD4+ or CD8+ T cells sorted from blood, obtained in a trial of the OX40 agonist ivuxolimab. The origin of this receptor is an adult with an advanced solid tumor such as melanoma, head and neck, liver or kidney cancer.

The CDR3 DNA sequence: TGTGCCAGTAGTATGACCTTCGGAGGAAACACCATATATTTT. Translating it yields CASSMTFGGNTIYF. The chain uses TRBV19 and TRBJ1-3; D not resolved. The V gene's germline CDR1 is LNHDA and CDR2 SQIVND (reference sequence). This CDR3 comprises 14 residues. Trimming stripped 3 bases from V and 4 bases from J, with 10 bases between.